The rows below give T cell receptor beta chains drawn from one sample of a study of blood T cells in healthy people across ages. Each CDR3 protein gets one entry after TCRdb re-called the 5' RACE reads with MiXCR. The sample includes about 540,000 distinct CDR3 sequences, around 24% of them seen just once. These same records also appear under a second study, on T cells of mothers and their children.

The sequenced material came from blood. The receptors were gathered from a boy between 10 and 17 years old in good health. Each CDR3 is given with its conserved first and last residue. A D gene is named only where the DNA matches it firmly. Clone size is shown for a subset of rows, as once, few, many or a class of expanded clone.

TRBD2 - TRBJ2-1 TRBV20-1 TGCAGTGGCAGAAAGAGACTAGCGGGAGAACGAAATGAGCAGTTCTTC CSGRKRLAGERNEQFF
TRBD1 - TRBJ2-7 TRBV20-1 TGCAGTGCTAGTGACAGGGTACCCAACGAGCAGTACTTC CSASDRVPNEQYF
- - TRBJ2-5 TRBV27 TGTGCCAGCACCACCCCGGGGCAAGAGACCCAGTACTTC CASTTPGQETQYF
TRBD1 - TRBJ2-7 TRBV28 TGTGCCAGCACCCTGGGACAGACAGGATCCTACGAGCAGTACTTC CASTLGQTGSYEQYF
- - TRBJ1-1 TRBV10-3 TGTGCCATCGGTGGCCAGGGGAACACTGAAGCTTTCTTT CAIGGQGNTEAFF
- - TRBJ2-7 TRBV4-3 TGCGCCAGCAGCCAAGACAGGGGAGCCTACGAGCAGTACTTC CASSQDRGAYEQYF
TRBD1 - TRBJ2-2 TRBV10-1 TGCGCCAGCAGTGGACAGGGAAACACCGGGGAGCTGTTTTTT CASSGQGNTGELFF
TRBD1 many TRBJ1-1 TRBV20-1 TGCAGTGCTAGATGGGACAGGAACACTGAAGCTTTCTTT CSARWDRNTEAFF
TRBD1 - TRBJ2-3 TRBV28 TGTGCCAGCAGTCCCAAGACAGGGACCGCAGATACGCAGTATTTT CASSPKTGTADTQYF
- few TRBJ2-5 TRBV4-3 TGCGCCAGCAGCCCAGATCGCGGGCCCCAAGAGACCCAGTACTTC CASSPDRGPQETQYF
TRBD1 - TRBJ1-4 TRBV25-1 TGTGCCAGCAGCGAGGACAGGGGCCTTCCTGAAAAACTGTTTTTT CASSEDRGLPEKLFF
- few TRBJ2-1 TRBV20-1 TGCAGTGCTAGAGATTATTTATTTAGTGTCTTCAACAATGAGCAGTTCTTC CSARDYLFSVFNNEQFF
TRBD2 few TRBJ2-1 TRBV5-1 TGCGCCAGCAGCTTGGGGACTAGCGGTCTTTTTGGTGAGCAGTTCTTC CASSLGTSGLFGEQFF
TRBD2 - TRBJ2-7 TRBV5-1 TGCGCCAGCAGCTTGTCGAGGACTAGTTTCGAGCAGTACTTC CASSLSRTSFEQYF
- - TRBJ1-1 TRBV5-1 TGCGCCAGCAGCATCATTCCAGGATTAAGGAACACTGAAGCTTTCTTT CASSIIPGLRNTEAFF
- few TRBJ2-7 TRBV18 TGTGCCAGCTCCCCCGGTGTGGGTAACCCGACCTACGAGCAGTACTTC CASSPGVGNPTYEQYF
TRBD1 - TRBJ2-5 TRBV6-1 TGTGCCAGCAGCGAAAGGACAGGAGGAAGAGAGACCCAGTACTTC CASSERTGGRETQYF
- few TRBJ1-5 TRBV7-9 TGTGCCAGCAGCTTAGATGCTTTAGGGAGTCAGCCCCAGCATTTT CASSLDALGSQPQHF
TRBD2 many TRBJ2-3 TRBV20-1 TGCAGTGCTATCTCGACTAGCGGGAGGGCCGATACGCAGTATTTT CSAISTSGRADTQYF
- few TRBJ2-6 TRBV5-1 TGCGCCAGCATGGGAGATGGGGCCAACGTCCTGACTTTC CASMGDGANVLTF
- - TRBJ2-2 TRBV4-2 TGTGCCAGCAGCCAACCGAAAGGGACTCTGAACACCGGGGAGCTGTTTTTT CASSQPKGTLNTGELFF
TRBD1 few TRBJ2-1 TRBV29-1 TGCAGCGTTGCTCCCGCGACAGGGCGGAACAATGAGCAGTTCTTC CSVAPATGRNNEQFF
- - TRBJ2-5 TRBV20-1 TGCAGTGCGAGGACAGAAGAGACCCAGTACTTC CSARTEETQYF
- few TRBJ2-6 TRBV7-2 TGTGCCAGCAGCTTACCGGGACTTCGGAAGGGCTCTGGGGCCAACGTCCTGACTTTC CASSLPGLRKGSGANVLTF
- few TRBJ2-1 TRBV7-2 TGTGCCAGCAGCTTAGGGCAGGGAGTCGATGAGCAGTTCTTC CASSLGQGVDEQFF
- few TRBJ1-5 TRBV27 TGTGCCAGCAGTGAACAGGGACAGCCCCAGCATTTT CASSEQGQPQHF
- - TRBJ2-7 TRBV29-1 TGCAGCGTTGATTCCGGGTACGCCTACGAGCAGTACTTC CSVDSGYAYEQYF
- - TRBJ2-5 TRBV20-1 TGCAGTGCTAGAGTCCCGGAGGGGGAGACCCAGTACTTC CSARVPEGETQYF
- - TRBJ2-7 TRBV20-1 TGCAGTGTCAGGATGCGAGATCACGCGTACGAGCAGTACTTC CSVRMRDHAYEQYF
TRBD1 - TRBJ1-1 TRBV7-2 TGTGCCAGCAAGCCCGGGACAGGGGACACTGAAGCTTTCTTT CASKPGTGDTEAFF
- - TRBJ2-7 TRBV5-5 TGTGCCAGCAGTCTAGGGGTATACTACGAGCAGTACTTC CASSLGVYYEQYF
TRBD2 - TRBJ2-3 TRBV4-3 TGCGCCAGCAGCCAAGACCCAGCGGGAGGAGGCACGCAGTATTTT CASSQDPAGGGTQYF
- - TRBJ2-1 TRBV9 TGTGCCAGCAGCGTAGACATAGATGATTGGTACAATGAGCAGTTCTTC CASSVDIDDWYNEQFF
- - TRBJ2-7 TRBV7-9 TGTGCCAGCAGCTTAAAGGGGGGCTTCTACGAGCAGTACTTC CASSLKGGFYEQYF
- few TRBJ2-5 TRBV4-1 TGCGCCAGCAGCCCGCGGGTTAGGGAGACCCAGTACTTC CASSPRVRETQYF
- - TRBJ2-1 TRBV2 TGTGCCAGCATCCCCGCTTGGGGGTACAATGAGCAGTTCTTC CASIPAWGYNEQFF
- few TRBJ2-1 TRBV14 TGTGCCAGCAGCCATGCGCACAAGTCCTACAATGAGCAGTTCTTC CASSHAHKSYNEQFF
- few TRBJ2-7 TRBV10-3 TGTGCCATCGCGGACGCCTACGAGCAGTACTTC CAIADAYEQYF
- - TRBJ1-5 TRBV29-1 TGCAGCGTTGGGACAGCAAATCAGCCCCAGCATTTT CSVGTANQPQHF
- - TRBJ1-1 TRBV29-1 TGCAGCGTTGACCGAAGACAGGCCTCGAGTGAAGCTTTCTTT CSVDRRQASSEAFF